These 21 T cell receptor beta chains were sequenced from one sample in a study of OX40 agonist ivuxolimab in advanced cancers. Profiled with immunoSEQ multiplex PCR; TCRdb holds only in-frame clones, not every one. Of fewer than 95,000 clones listed, 75% to 85% were seen once; the top ten hold approximately 0.57%. This specimen was CD4+ or CD8+ T cells sorted from blood, taken in a trial of the OX40 agonist ivuxolimab. These receptors all stem from an adult with an advanced solid tumor such as melanoma, head and neck, liver or kidney cancer.

The V and J genes are TRBV5-4 and TRBJ2-5; D possibly corresponds to TRBD1 (5 bases). Germline V CDR1 and CDR2: SGHNT, YYREEE (reference sequence). This CDR3 contains 13 residues. Trimming took 1 base from V and 4 from J, leaving 8 bases between them. CDR3 sequence: CASSLIGAETQYF. The CDR3 region has the DNA TGTGCCAGCAGCTTGATTGGGGCAGAGACCCAGTACTTC. Full variable domain (remainder filled in from reference TRBV5-4 and TRBJ2-5): ETGVTQSPTHLIKTRGQQVTLRCSSQSGHNTVSWYQQALGQGPQFIFQYYREEENGRGNFPPRFSGLQFPNYSSELNVNALELDDSALYLCASSLIGAETQYFGPGTRLLVL.

The chain links TRBV27 to TRBJ2-5, with TRBD2 identical over 8 bases. Germline lookup yields CDR1 MNHEY and CDR2 SMNVEV (reference sequence). The CDR3 is made up of 15 amino acids. The ends lost 5 bases at V and 4 bases at J; junction bases unmatched: 9. The CDR3 is CASSQPGTSPETQYF. CDR3 DNA: TGTGCCAGCAGTCAACCAGGGACTAGTCCAGAGACCCAGTACTTC.

V usage is TRBV30 and J usage is TRBJ1-2; D gene unclear. The CDR3 consists of 12 residues. V was cut by 4 bases and J by 4 bases, with 10 bases left in between. From germline, CDR1 is GTSNPN and CDR2 SVGIG (reference sequence). The CDR3 nucleotides read TGTGCCTGGATGACGATCGCCTATGGCTACACCTTC. Translation gives CAWMTIAYGYTF.

V is TRBV11-2 and J is TRBJ1-6; 8 bases are a match to TRBD1. Per germline, CDR1 SGHAT and CDR2 FQNNGV. Losses at the gene ends were 4 bases for V and 9 bases for J; bases not matched to a gene: 5. The length of the CDR3 is 14 residues. The CDR3 is CASSSQGAGSPLHF. CDR3 nucleotides: TGTGCCAGCAGCTCGCAGGGGGCAGGTTCACCCCTCCACTTT.

This clone has a handful of counts. The V call is TRBV4-3, the J call TRBJ1-5; a weak D match, TRBD1 (5 bases). The CDR3 consists of 13 residues. Trimming took off 3 bases at V and 11 bases at J, with 14 bases between the two ends. Germline lookup yields CDR1 LGHNA and CDR2 YSLEER. CDR3 bases: TGCGCCAGCAGCCAGGGACCCTTCGAAGCCCAGCATTTT. This gives the protein CASSQGPFEAQHF.

This chain connects TRBV2 to TRBJ2-2; D is unclear. This CDR3 spans 14 amino acids. V lost 8 bases and J lost 6, with 16 bases in between. Germline V gene lookup returns CDR1 SNHLY and CDR2 FYNNEI. The CDR3 bases are TGTGCCAGCCACGGCCCTCAACGCTCCGGGGAGCTGTTTTTT. Translating gives CASHGPQRSGELFF.

The V call is TRBV6-5, the J call TRBJ1-4; the D is unclear. There are 16 residues in the CDR3. The V gene lost 0 bases and the J gene lost 0 bases, with 8 bases spanning the gap. Germline loops: CDR1 MNHEY, CDR2 SVGAGI. The CDR3 region is CASSYSASATNEKLFF. In DNA, the CDR3 is TGTGCCAGCAGTTACTCGGCCAGCGCAACTAATGAAAAACTGTTTTTT.

The table lists this clone with a few counts. The chain recombines TRBV7-9 with TRBJ1-2, with 11 bases that match TRBD1. This CDR3 comprises 14 residues. The germline V gene has CDR1 SEHNR and CDR2 FQNEAQ (reference sequence). V gave up 7 bases and J gave up 7 bases; unmatched junction bases: 8. The CDR3 sequence is CASMVGQGASGYTF. The CDR3 DNA follows: TGTGCCAGCATGGTTGGACAGGGGGCAAGTGGCTACACCTTC. Full variable domain (rest looked up from reference TRBV7-9 and TRBJ1-2): DTGVSQNPRHKITKRGQNVTFRCDPISEHNRLYWYRQTLGQGPEFLTYFQNEAQLEKSRLLSDRFSAERPKGSFSTLEIQRTEQGDSAMYLCASMVGQGASGYTFGSGTRLTVV.

The rearrangement links TRBV6-1 to TRBJ2-5; weak D call: TRBD2 (5 bases). Germline V CDR1 and CDR2: MNHNS, SASEGT. The length of the CDR3 is 14 residues. V lost 6 bases to trimming and J lost 7 bases, with 18 bases between them. The CDR3 region is CASSPGGGVGTQYF. The DNA of the CDR3 is TGTGCCAGCAGCCCCGGAGGTGGAGTTGGGACCCAGTACTTC.

The chain employs TRBV30 and TRBJ1-1; 8 positions match TRBD1. Per the germline V gene, CDR1 is GTSNPN and CDR2 is SVGIG (reference sequence). Trimming at V came to 3 bases and at J to 6 bases, leaving 15 bases not matched to a gene. This CDR3 region has 16 residues. CDR3 bases: TGTGCCTGGAGCCATCTCCGTGACAGGGGAAACTCTGAAGCTTTCTTT. This sequence encodes CAWSHLRDRGNSEAFF.

This chain uses TRBV19 with TRBJ1-2; D ambiguous. V shed 5 bases and J shed 8 bases, with 12 bases lying between them. Germline CDR1 reads LNHDA; CDR2 reads SQIVND (reference sequence). The CDR3 is 12 residues long. In DNA form, the CDR3 reads TGTGCCAGTAGTGGCTTTCCGCTGGGCTACACCTTC. Translation gives CASSGFPLGYTF.

This chain joins TRBV29-1 and TRBJ1-6, with D tentatively TRBD1 (6 bases). Per the germline V gene, CDR1 is SQVTM and CDR2 is ANQGSEA. The V and J ends lost 4 bases and 4 bases respectively, with 8 bases between them. This CDR3 is built from 13 residues. CDR3 sequence (DNA): TGCAGCGTTGGGACAGCATATAATTCACCCCTCCACTTT. Amino acids: CSVGTAYNSPLHF.

The V and J genes are TRBV14 and TRBJ1-2; no reliable D call. Germline V gives CDR1 SGHDN, CDR2 FVKESK. V was clipped by 0 bases and J by 4 bases, with 6 bases between them. CDR3 length: 13 residues. The CDR3 region is CASSQENFYGYTF. CDR3 bases: TGTGCCAGCAGCCAAGAAAATTTCTATGGCTACACCTTC.

The chain couples TRBV6-1 to TRBJ2-5, with TRBD2 matching over 7 bases. The tail of the sequence fits TRBJ2-7 better, so the J call may be wrong. The germline CDR1 and CDR2 sequences are MNHNS and SASEGT. The length of the CDR3 is 14 residues. The CDR3: CASSEGGGAYEQYF. The CDR3 region has the DNA TGTGCCAGCAGTGAAGGGGGAGGGGCCTACGAGCAGTACTTC.

This clone showed up just once. V gene TRBV9 combines with J gene TRBJ2-5; 8 positions match TRBD2. The ends lost 3 bases at V and 6 bases at J; junction bases unmatched: 7. This CDR3 contains 14 residues. Germline assignment: CDR1 SGDLS and CDR2 YYNGEE. This CDR3 reads CASSAGGPEKTQYF. In DNA form, the CDR3 reads TGTGCCAGCAGCGCGGGGGGGCCCGAGAAGACCCAGTACTTC.

The chain couples TRBV5-6 to TRBJ2-1, with D hard to call. Germline values: CDR1 SGHDT, CDR2 YYEEEE. CDR3 length equals 12 residues. The V end was cut by 0 bases, the J end by 13 bases, with 11 bases between. As DNA, the CDR3 is TGTGCCAGCAGCTTGGAATCAGGAGTACAGTTCTTC. This sequence encodes CASSLESGVQFF.

In this sample, this clone turned up once. The chain joins TRBV11-2 to TRBJ2-1; D unresolved. V was cut by 1 base and J by 7 bases, with 8 bases left in between. Germline V lookup: CDR1 SGHAT, CDR2 FQNNGV. The CDR3 runs to 13 residues. The CDR3, as DNA: TGTGCCAGCAGCTTAGGGACGGTAAATGAGCAGTTCTTC. It codes for CASSLGTVNEQFF.

The count of this clone is one. The chain recombines TRBV7-2 with TRBJ1-5, with a tentative D call TRBD1 (6 bases). The germline CDR1 and CDR2 sequences are SGHTA and FQGNSA. With 0 bases removed from V and 2 bases from J, the gap between germline ends came to 8 bases. This CDR3 region has 15 residues. DNA of the CDR3: TGTGCCAGCAGCTTAGCGGGACACGGCAATCAGCCCCAGCATTTT. Protein sequence: CASSLAGHGNQPQHF.

The chain recombines TRBV5-6 with TRBJ2-7; 9 bases fit TRBD2. Germline V gene lookup returns CDR1 SGHDT and CDR2 YYEEEE. With 0 bases clipped from V and 7 bases from J, the junction kept 5 bases outside the gene matches. The CDR3 consists of 14 residues. Here the CDR3 reads CASSLEGLAREQYF. CDR3 DNA: TGTGCCAGCAGCTTGGAGGGACTAGCTAGGGAGCAGTACTTC.

A single count supports this clone. The chain combines TRBV7-2 with TRBJ1-2; D perhaps matches TRBD1 (5 bases). V shed 5 bases and J shed 4 bases, with 17 bases lying between them. This CDR3 region has 15 residues. The germline CDR1 and CDR2 sequences are SGHTA and FQGNSA. The CDR3 loop reads CASSPSAGKGYGYTF. In DNA form, the CDR3 reads TGTGCCAGCAGCCCGAGCGCAGGGAAAGGCTATGGCTACACCTTC.

The chain is built from TRBV28 and TRBJ1-5, with D hard to call. Trimming cost V 7 bases and J 4 bases, with 8 bases left between them. CDR3 size: 12 residues. Germline CDR1 and CDR2: MDHEN and SYDVKM. The CDR3 sequence: CASKVGNQPQHF. CDR3 bases: TGTGCCAGCAAAGTAGGGAATCAGCCCCAGCATTTT.